This T cell receptor beta chain was captured in a study of OX40 agonist ivuxolimab in advanced cancers. Study as a whole: Patients were treated with ivuxolimab, an agonistic anti-OX40 (CD134) antibody.

Profiled with immunoSEQ multiplex PCR; TCRdb holds only in-frame clones, not every one. The table lists some 26,000 clones, 70% to 90% of them singletons. Trimming cost V 2 bases and J 2 bases, with 14 bases left between them. CDR1 and CDR2 (germline): SGHTA, FQGNSA. CDR3 length: 16 amino acids. The clonotype originates from an adult with an advanced solid tumor such as melanoma, head and neck, liver or kidney cancer. This rearrangement joins TRBV7-2 to TRBJ2-3; no clear D gene. The source material was CD4+ or CD8+ T cells sorted from blood, sampled in a trial of the OX40 agonist ivuxolimab. As DNA, the CDR3 is TGTGCCAGCAGCTTAAGTCGGACGGGTTACACAGATACGCAGTATTTT. This gives the protein CASSLSRTGYTDTQYF.